Each of the 15 T cell receptor beta chains below was sequenced from the same sample in a study of T-cell reconstitution after alpha-beta-depleted transplantation in children (dated by TCRdb to about 2016). The library was built by means of PCR. Sequenced on an Illumina HiSeq 2500. To normalize quantification of the TCRbeta repertoire, the TCR libraries were built with molecular barcoding that relied on unique molecular identifiers. TCRdb reprocessed the public reads (quality trimming at Q25 with fastp, clone calling with MiXCR) and kept in-frame beta chains. Entries that share a CDR3 protein sequence are merged under the most common genes and DNA. This sample is represented by 150,000 to 200,000 distinct CDR3 sequences; roughly 7.5% of them were singletons. Roughly 3% of the sample lies in the top ten. The material sequenced was PBMCs from the stem cell graft donor, taken from the stem cell graft. These receptors were collected from a human donor who donated a stem cell graft to a child with Wiskott-Aldrich syndrome.

The table lists this clonotype with many counts. The rearrangement joins TRBV20-1 to TRBJ1-4; D call uncertain. Germline CDR1 reads DFQATT; CDR2 reads SNEGSKA (reference sequence). V gave up 6 bases and J gave up 3 bases, with 5 bases separating them. The CDR3 is made up of 11 amino acids. CDR3 in DNA: TGCAGTGCGGAATCTAATGAAAAACTGTTTTTT. Its translation is CSAESNEKLFF.

The chain combines TRBV6-1 with TRBJ2-2, with D uncertain. This CDR3 has 15 amino acids. In germline, CDR1 is MNHNS, CDR2 SASEGT. V was clipped by 2 bases and J by 1 base, with 8 bases between them. The DNA of the CDR3 is TGTGCCAGCAGTGAATGGTCAGGGAACACCGGGGAGCTGTTTTTT. It specifies CASSEWSGNTGELFF.

In its sample, this clonotype was seen many times. The rearrangement links TRBV5-1 to TRBJ2-3; 8 bases line up with TRBD2. The CDR3 spans 16 residues. The junction had 5 bases not matched to a gene; V was cut back by 0 bases and J by 2 bases. Germline values: CDR1 SGHRS, CDR2 YFSETQ. CDR3 in DNA: TGCGCCAGCAGCTTGGCCCTCGGGGGGGCCACAGATACGCAGTATTTT. Its translation: CASSLALGGATDTQYF.

The chain is built from TRBV7-2 and TRBJ2-5; a weak D match, TRBD1 (6 bases). Germline V CDR1 and CDR2: SGHTA, FQGNSA. V lost 2 bases, J lost 10 bases, and 14 bases lay in between. This CDR3 contains 13 residues. CDR3 loop: CASSLRASGDQYF. The CDR3 bases are TGTGCCAGCAGCTTACGGGCCTCAGGGGACCAGTACTTC.

J is TRBJ2-7 and V is TRBV28; D ambiguous. The CDR3 is made up of 14 amino acids. The germline CDR1 and CDR2 sequences are MDHEN and SYDVKM. The germline V and J ends were trimmed by 6 bases and 7 bases, with 19 bases remaining between them. In nucleotides, the CDR3 is TGTGCCAGCAGCACCCCCCGGTTAGGTGGGGAGCAGTACTTC. Translating gives CASSTPRLGGEQYF.

This clonotype appeared many times. The chain combines TRBV29-1 with TRBJ1-4; 7 bases are a match to TRBD1. The CDR3 covers 15 residues. With 6 bases clipped from V and 6 bases from J, the junction kept 13 bases outside the gene matches. Germline CDR1 is SQVTM and CDR2 is ANQGSEA. CDR3 nucleotide sequence: TGCAGCGTCCTGGCCCCGGGACAGAGATATGAAAAACTGTTTTTT. It codes for CSVLAPGQRYEKLFF.

There are a few counts of this clonotype. This chain uses TRBV7-9 with TRBJ2-7; TRBD2 agrees at 11 bases. The V gene end was trimmed by 1 base and the J gene end by 0 bases; junction bases not matched to a gene: 2. The CDR3 is 16 residues long. The germline V gene encodes CDR1 SEHNR and CDR2 FQNEAQ (reference sequence). CDR3 nucleotide sequence: TGTGCCAGCAGCTTAGTACTAGCGGGGGACTCCTACGAGCAGTACTTC. Residues: CASSLVLAGDSYEQYF.

This clonotype came up many times. The V gene is TRBV7-2, the J gene TRBJ2-7; unclear D gene. Germline V lookup: CDR1 SGHTA, CDR2 FQGNSA. The CDR3 spans 12 residues. Trimming took off 4 bases at V and 2 bases at J, with 6 bases between the two ends. The CDR3 sequence: CASSSIPYEQYF. CDR3 sequence (DNA): TGTGCCAGCAGCTCCATTCCCTACGAGCAGTACTTC.

The CDR3: CASSLDPRGGPRKTQYF. CDR3 DNA: TGTGCCAGCAGTTTAGACCCCCGGGGGGGGCCGAGGAAGACCCAGTACTTC. The chain employs TRBV12-3 or TRBV12-4 and TRBJ2-5, with TRBD2 matching 8 bases. The CDR3 totals 17 residues. The J segment lost 6 bases and the V segment lost 1 base, leaving 13 bases of the junction unmatched.

This clonotype showed up many times. This rearrangement joins TRBV5-1 to TRBJ1-2; D unclear. Germline lookup yields CDR1 SGHRS and CDR2 YFSETQ. CDR3 size: 15 residues. Trimming removed 4 bases at V and 8 bases at J, with 21 bases between. CDR3 region: CASSLGMEGSSGYTF. The CDR3 DNA reads as TGCGCCAGCAGCCTGGGAATGGAAGGAAGCTCCGGCTACACCTTC.

This clonotype came up many times. The chain couples TRBV5-1 to TRBJ2-1; 7 bases line up with TRBD1. CDR1 and CDR2 from the germline V gene are SGHRS and YFSETQ. This CDR3 has 15 residues. V was clipped by 4 bases and J by 4 bases; unmatched bases: 8. Here the CDR3 DNA reads TGCGCCAGCAGCATTGACAGGGCCCTATACAATGAGCAGTTCTTC. This translates into CASSIDRALYNEQFF.

This clonotype was seen a handful of times. The rearrangement uses TRBV5-5 and TRBJ2-1; weak D call: TRBD1 (6 bases). The V gene's germline CDR1 is SGHKS and CDR2 YYEKEE (reference sequence). Trimming took off 4 bases at V and 10 bases at J, with 21 bases between the two ends. CDR3 length: 15 amino acids. DNA of the CDR3: TGTGCCAGCAGCCCCGTTTTTTATCAGGGGAACGAGCAGTTCTTC. It translates to CASSPVFYQGNEQFF.

This clonotype was recorded at least ten times. The V and J genes are TRBV6-6 and TRBJ2-7, with D hard to call. V gave up 6 bases and J gave up 2 bases, with 5 bases separating them. The CDR3 is 11 amino acids. Germline loops: CDR1 MNHNY, CDR2 SVGAGI (reference sequence). In DNA, the CDR3 is TGTGCCAGCAGGTCCGCCTACGAGCAGTACTTC. Amino acid sequence: CASRSAYEQYF.

This clonotype has a handful of counts. This chain connects TRBV3-1 to TRBJ2-1; a possible D gene is TRBD2 (5 bases). The germline gives CDR1 LGHDT, CDR2 YNNKEL (reference sequence). This CDR3 region has 15 residues. With 0 bases removed from V and 7 bases from J, the gap between germline ends came to 13 bases. CDR3 in amino acids: CASSQDGGRGNEQFF. CDR3 in DNA: TGTGCCAGCAGCCAAGATGGCGGTAGAGGGAATGAGCAGTTCTTC.

The genes are TRBV30 and TRBJ2-5, with TRBD2 matching 13 bases. Looked up from germline, CDR1 is GTSNPN and CDR2 is SVGIG (reference sequence). The CDR3 covers 16 residues. Germline trimming cut 3 bases from V and 2 bases from J; bases unmatched to any gene: 6. DNA for the CDR3: TGTGCCTGGAGCGGACTAGCGGGGGCTCTACAAGAGACCCAGTACTTC. Translating gives CAWSGLAGALQETQYF. The variable domain in full, completed from reference TRBV30 and TRBJ2-5, reads SQTIHQWPATLVQPVGSPLSLECTVEGTSNPNLYWYRQAAGRGLQLLFYSVGIGQISSEVPQNLSASRPQDRQFILSSKKLLLSDSGFYLCAWSGLAGALQETQYFGPGTRLLVL.